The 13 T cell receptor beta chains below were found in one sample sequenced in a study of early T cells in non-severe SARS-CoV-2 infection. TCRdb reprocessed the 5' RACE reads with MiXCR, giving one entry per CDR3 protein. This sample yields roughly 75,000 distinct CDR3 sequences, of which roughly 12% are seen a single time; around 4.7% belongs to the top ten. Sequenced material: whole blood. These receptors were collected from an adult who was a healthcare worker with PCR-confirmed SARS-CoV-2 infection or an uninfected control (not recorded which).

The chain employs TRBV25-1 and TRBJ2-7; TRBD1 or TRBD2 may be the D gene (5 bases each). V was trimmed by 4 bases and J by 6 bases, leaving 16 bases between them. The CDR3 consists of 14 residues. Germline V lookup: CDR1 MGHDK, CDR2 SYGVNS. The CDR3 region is CASSAGPPWGEQYF. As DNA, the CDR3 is TGTGCCAGCAGTGCGGGACCGCCCTGGGGCGAGCAGTACTTC.

The CDR3 DNA reads as TGCGCCAGCAGCCAAGGGGACGACCCGAGGAATTCACCCCTCCACTTT. It codes for CASSQGDDPRNSPLHF. The chain is built from TRBV4-1 and TRBJ1-6, with D maybe TRBD1 (5 bases). V was shortened by 1 base and J by 7 bases, with 14 bases between the two germline ends. The CDR3 is 16 residues long. Germline V lookup: CDR1 MGHRA, CDR2 YSYEKL.

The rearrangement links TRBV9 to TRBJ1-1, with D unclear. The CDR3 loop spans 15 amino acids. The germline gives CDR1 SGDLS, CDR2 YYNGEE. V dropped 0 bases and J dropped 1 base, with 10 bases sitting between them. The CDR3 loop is CASSVGRAPNTEAFF. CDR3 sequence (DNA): TGTGCCAGCAGCGTAGGGAGGGCTCCGAACACTGAAGCTTTCTTT.

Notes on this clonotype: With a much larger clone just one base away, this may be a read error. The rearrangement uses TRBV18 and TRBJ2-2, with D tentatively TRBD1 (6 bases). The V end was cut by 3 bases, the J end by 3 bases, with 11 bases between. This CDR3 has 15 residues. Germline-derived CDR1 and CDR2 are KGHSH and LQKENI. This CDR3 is CASSPGTLDTGELFF. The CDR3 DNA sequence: TGTGCCAGCTCACCGGGGACATTGGACACCGGGGAGCTGTTTTTT. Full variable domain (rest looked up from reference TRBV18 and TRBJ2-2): NAGVMQNPRHLVRRRGQEARLRCSPMKGHSHVYWYRQLPEEGLKFMVYLQKENIIDESGMPKERFSAEFPKEGPSILRIQQVVRGDSAAYFCASSPGTLDTGELFFGEGSRLTVL.

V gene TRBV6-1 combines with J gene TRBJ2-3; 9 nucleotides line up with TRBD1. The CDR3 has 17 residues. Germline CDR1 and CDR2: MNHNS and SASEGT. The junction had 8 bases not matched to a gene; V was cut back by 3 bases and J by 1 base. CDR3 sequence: CASSETGTGIGTDTQYF. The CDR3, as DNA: TGTGCCAGCAGTGAGACCGGGACAGGGATTGGCACAGATACGCAGTATTTT.

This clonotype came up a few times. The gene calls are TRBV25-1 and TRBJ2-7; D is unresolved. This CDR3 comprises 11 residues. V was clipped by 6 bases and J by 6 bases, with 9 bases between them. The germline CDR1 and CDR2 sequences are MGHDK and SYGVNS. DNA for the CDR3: TGTGCCAGCAGGCACGGAATCGAGCAGTACTTC. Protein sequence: CASRHGIEQYF.

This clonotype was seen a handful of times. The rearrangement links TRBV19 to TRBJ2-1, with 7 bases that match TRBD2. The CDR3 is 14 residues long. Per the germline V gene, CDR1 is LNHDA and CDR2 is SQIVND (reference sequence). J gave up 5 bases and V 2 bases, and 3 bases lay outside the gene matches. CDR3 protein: CASSIWGRDNEQFF. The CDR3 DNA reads TGTGCCAGTAGTATATGGGGGAGGGACAATGAGCAGTTCTTC. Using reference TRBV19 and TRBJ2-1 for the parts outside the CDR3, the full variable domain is DGGITQSPKYLFRKEGQNVTLSCEQNLNHDAMYWYRQDPGQGLRLIYYSQIVNDFQKGDIAEGYSVSREKKESFPLTVTSAQKNPTAFYLCASSIWGRDNEQFFGPGTRLTVL.

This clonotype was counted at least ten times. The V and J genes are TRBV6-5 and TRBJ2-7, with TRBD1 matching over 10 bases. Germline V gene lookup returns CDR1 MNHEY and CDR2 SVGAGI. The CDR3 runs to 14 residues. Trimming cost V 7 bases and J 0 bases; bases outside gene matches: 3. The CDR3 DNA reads TGTGCCAGCACCGGACAGGGGGGCTCCTACGAGCAGTACTTC. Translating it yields CASTGQGGSYEQYF.

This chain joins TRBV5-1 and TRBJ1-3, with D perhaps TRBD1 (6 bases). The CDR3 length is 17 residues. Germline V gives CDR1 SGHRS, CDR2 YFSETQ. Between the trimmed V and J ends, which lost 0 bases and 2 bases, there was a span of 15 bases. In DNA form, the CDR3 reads TGCGCCAGCAGCTTGGGTGTGTCTGGGGGCACTGGAAACACCATATATTTT. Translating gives CASSLGVSGGTGNTIYF.

The CDR3 nucleotides read TGTGCCAGCAGCGACGACGGGACACCTCTTGGCGAGCAGTACTTC. It translates to CASSDDGTPLGEQYF. V gene TRBV9 combines with J gene TRBJ2-7; tentative D call: TRBD1 (6 bases). The CDR3 length is 15 residues. Germline V gene sequence: CDR1 SGDLS, CDR2 YYNGEE. The ends were cut back, 3 bases at V and 6 bases at J, with 19 bases in the middle.

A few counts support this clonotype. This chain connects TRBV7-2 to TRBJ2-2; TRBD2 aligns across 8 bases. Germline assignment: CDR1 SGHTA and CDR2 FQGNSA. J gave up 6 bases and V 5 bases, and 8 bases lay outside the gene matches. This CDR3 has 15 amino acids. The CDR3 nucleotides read TGTGCCAGCAGCCTCGGGACTAGGCCTCCCGGGGAGCTGTTTTTT. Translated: CASSLGTRPPGELFF. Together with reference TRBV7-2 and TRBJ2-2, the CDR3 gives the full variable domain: GAGVSQSPSNKVTEKGKDVELRCDPISGHTALYWYRQSLGQGLEFLIYFQGNSAPDKSGLPSDRFSAERTGGSVSTLTIQRTQQEDSAVYLCASSLGTRPPGELFFGEGSRLTVL.

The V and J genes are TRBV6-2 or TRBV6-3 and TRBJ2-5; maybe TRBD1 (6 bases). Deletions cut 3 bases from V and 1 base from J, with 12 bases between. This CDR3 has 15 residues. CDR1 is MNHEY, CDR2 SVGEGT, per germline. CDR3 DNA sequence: TGTGCCAGCAGTTATCACAGGGCGCTCCAAGAGACCCAGTACTTC. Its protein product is CASSYHRALQETQYF.

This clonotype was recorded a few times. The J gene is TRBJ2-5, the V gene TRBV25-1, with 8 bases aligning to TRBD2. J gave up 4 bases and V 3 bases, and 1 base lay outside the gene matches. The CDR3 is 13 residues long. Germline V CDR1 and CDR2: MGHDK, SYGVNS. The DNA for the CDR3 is TGTGCCAGCAGTGACGCGGGAGGAGAGACCCAGTACTTC. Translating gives CASSDAGGETQYF.